These 32 T cell receptor beta chains were sequenced from one sample in a study of control samples from healthy donors and cancer patients. Sequencing was performed with immunoSEQ multiplex PCR; in TCRdb, only in-frame clones are kept and a portion is missing. The data contain 65,000 to 75,000 clones, about 90% of them singletons. Sequenced sample: blood. The origin of the receptors is a woman aged 50 to 60 in good health.

This clone was detected only once. The CDR3 here is CASNPTAGETQYF. Here the CDR3 DNA reads TGTGCCAGCAACCCAACCGCTGGAGAGACCCAGTACTTC. This chain joins TRBV21-1 and TRBJ2-5. TRBV21-1 is listed as a pseudogene. This CDR3 contains 13 residues.

This clone was found once. This chain links TRBV5-4 with TRBJ2-5; TRBD2 agrees at 8 bases. V trimming: 0 bases; J trimming: 5 bases; junction bases outside the gene matches: 3. Germline CDR1 is SGHNT and CDR2 is YYREEE (reference sequence). CDR3 size: 14 residues. CDR3 amino acids: CASSLVGGRETQYF. The CDR3, as DNA: TGTGCCAGCAGCTTGGTTGGCGGGAGGGAGACCCAGTACTTC.

V usage is TRBV15 and J usage is TRBJ2-7; maybe TRBD1 (6 bases). The CDR3 runs to 16 residues. V shed 0 bases and J shed 4 bases, with 16 bases lying between them. Germline V lookup: CDR1 LNHNV, CDR2 YYDKDF (reference sequence). The CDR3 DNA sequence: TGTGCCACCAGCAGAGATAAGGGGGTGGGGGCTTACGAGCAGTACTTC. This sequence encodes CATSRDKGVGAYEQYF.

Notes on this clone: A junction end diverges from the germline sequence, so it may reflect a read error. This chain links TRBV19 with TRBJ2-6; D not resolved. Germline V lookup: CDR1 LNHDA, CDR2 SQIVND (reference sequence). The CDR3 consists of 13 residues. This CDR3 is CASRIGGANVLTF. Written as DNA, the CDR3 is TGTGCCAGTAGGATAGGGGGGGCCAACGTCCTGACTTTC.

The gene calls are TRBV30 and TRBJ2-7, with 8 bases lining up with TRBD2. Losses at the gene ends were 4 bases for V and 8 bases for J; bases not matched to a gene: 16. In germline, CDR1 is GTSNPN, CDR2 SVGIG (reference sequence). The CDR3 sequence is 15 residues long. The DNA of the CDR3 is TGTGCCTGGAATCCGCGGGGGGACACCCACGACAAGCAGTACTTC. The encoded protein is CAWNPRGDTHDKQYF.

This sequence joins TRBV18 and TRBJ2-1, with 8 bases that match TRBD2. The CDR3 runs 21 residues. With V trimmed by 5 bases and J by 0 bases, 21 bases remained unmatched. Germline lookup yields CDR1 KGHSH and CDR2 LQKENI. The CDR3 is CASSGQEGAGERKSSYNEQFF. In nucleotides, the CDR3 is TGTGCCAGCTCAGGCCAAGAAGGAGCGGGGGAACGTAAAAGCTCCTACAATGAGCAGTTCTTC.

This chain links TRBV9 with TRBJ1-1; D not certain. This CDR3 comprises 15 residues. V was shortened by 0 bases and J by 3 bases, with 12 bases between the two germline ends. Germline CDR1 SGDLS, CDR2 YYNGEE. CDR3 in DNA: TGTGCCAGCAGCGTAGGTTCCAAGGGTCACACTGAAGCTTTCTTT. Translating it yields CASSVGSKGHTEAFF. Full variable domain (outside the CDR3, taken from reference TRBV9 and TRBJ1-1): DSGVTQTPKHLITATGQRVTLRCSPRSGDLSVYWYQQSLDQGLQFLIQYYNGEERAKGNILERFSAQQFPDLHSELNLSSLELGDSALYFCASSVGSKGHTEAFFGQGTRLTVV.

This clone was counted a single time. This rearrangement joins TRBV18 to TRBJ1-4, with no clear D. CDR1 is KGHSH and CDR2 is LQKENI in the germline V gene. Trimming removed 3 bases from V and 5 bases from J, with 7 bases in between. This CDR3 is built from 13 residues. The CDR3 DNA reads TGTGCCAGCTCACCGAGATACAATGAAAAACTGTTTTTT. Encoded protein: CASSPRYNEKLFF.

The rearrangement links TRBV18 to TRBJ2-2; 10 bases fit TRBD2. With 2 bases clipped from V and 5 bases from J, the junction kept 11 bases outside the gene matches. The CDR3 has 18 residues. Per the germline V gene, CDR1 is KGHSH and CDR2 is LQKENI. CDR3 sequence reads: CASSPMGQLAGVTGELFF. The CDR3 region has the DNA TGTGCCAGCTCACCAATGGGTCAGCTAGCGGGAGTTACCGGGGAGCTGTTTTTT.

The V and J genes are TRBV27 and TRBJ2-1; TRBD2 matches 11 bases. The CDR3 is made up of 18 amino acids. Germline V lookup: CDR1 MNHEY, CDR2 SMNVEV (reference sequence). With 7 bases clipped from V and 7 bases from J, the junction kept 18 bases outside the gene matches. CDR3 DNA sequence: TGTGCCAGCATTCCCCAGACAACTAGCGGGAGTTATGTAAATGAGCAGTTCTTC. This sequence encodes CASIPQTTSGSYVNEQFF.

V is TRBV27 and J is TRBJ1-6; TRBD1 aligns across 9 bases. The germline gives CDR1 MNHEY, CDR2 SMNVEV (reference sequence). J lost 7 bases, V lost 6 bases, and 7 bases had no gene match. The CDR3 runs 15 residues. CDR3 sequence: CASSPGQGYNSPLHF. CDR3 DNA sequence: TGTGCCAGCAGCCCGGGACAGGGTTACAATTCACCCCTCCACTTT.

The chain uses TRBV28 and TRBJ2-2, with D unclear. The V end lost 1 base, the J end lost 4 bases, and 4 bases lay between the germline ends. The CDR3 is 13 amino acids. Germline CDR1 and CDR2: MDHEN and SYDVKM. The CDR3 loop reads CASSLSATGELFF. In DNA, the CDR3 is TGTGCCAGCAGTTTATCGGCCACCGGGGAGCTGTTTTTT.

This CDR3 reads CASQRLAGFYEQYF. Here the CDR3 DNA reads TGTGCCAGCCAAAGACTAGCGGGATTCTACGAGCAGTACTTC. This chain joins TRBV6-5 and TRBJ2-7; 11 bases are shared with TRBD2. V was clipped by 8 bases and J by 3 bases; unmatched bases: 6. The CDR3 length is 14 residues. Looked up from germline, CDR1 is MNHEY and CDR2 is SVGAGI.

The J gene is TRBJ2-2, the V gene TRBV18, with 7 nucleotides matching TRBD2. CDR1 is KGHSH and CDR2 is LQKENI in the germline V gene. Germline trimming cut 5 bases from V and 0 bases from J; bases unmatched to any gene: 6. The CDR3 consists of 16 residues. The DNA of the CDR3 is TGTGCCAGCTCAGCGACTAGCCTACCGAACACCGGGGAGCTGTTTTTT. Encoded protein: CASSATSLPNTGELFF.

The rearrangement joins TRBV12-3 or TRBV12-4 to TRBJ2-3; D is uncertain. The V end was cut by 1 base, the J end by 6 bases, with 2 bases between. This CDR3 region has 11 residues. For the CDR3, the DNA is TGTGCCAGCAGTTTAGGTGATACGCAGTATTTT. This translates into CASSLGDTQYF.

CDR3 bases: TGTGCCAGCAGCGTGGACAGCTTCACAGATACGCAGTATTTT. Its translation is CASSVDSFTDTQYF. This chain uses TRBV9 with TRBJ2-3; possibly TRBD1 for D (6 bases). The CDR3 has 14 residues. CDR1 SGDLS and CDR2 YYNGEE come from the germline V gene. V lost 2 bases and J lost 2, with 9 bases in between.

J is TRBJ1-1 and V is TRBV18, with a tentative D call TRBD1 (5 bases). The CDR3 has 13 residues. Per germline, CDR1 KGHSH and CDR2 LQKENI. V lost 7 bases, J lost 4 bases, and 13 bases lay in between. CDR3 nucleotides: TGTGCCAGCTTAACAGGTGGCGGCACTGAAGCTTTCTTT. Translation: CASLTGGGTEAFF.

The chain couples TRBV29-1 to TRBJ2-1; D gene ambiguous. Trimming stripped 1 base from V and 0 bases from J, with 4 bases between. The CDR3 sequence is 13 residues long. CDR1 is SQVTM and CDR2 is ANQGSEA in the germline V gene. Here the CDR3 DNA reads TGCAGCGTTGAAGTCGACTCCTACAATGAGCAGTTCTTC. It is translated as CSVEVDSYNEQFF.

The genes are TRBV2 and TRBJ2-1; D remains ambiguous. Trimming pared 7 bases from V and 0 bases from J, leaving 10 bases between. The germline V gene has CDR1 SNHLY and CDR2 FYNNEI. The CDR3 consists of 14 residues. The CDR3 coding sequence is TGTGCCAGCAAGCCGAAAGGCTCCTACAATGAGCAGTTCTTC. This sequence encodes CASKPKGSYNEQFF.

The chain has TRBV20-1 and TRBJ2-1; D call uncertain. Trimming cost V 3 bases and J 3 bases, with 12 bases left between them. Germline loops: CDR1 DFQATT, CDR2 SNEGSKA (reference sequence). The CDR3 length is 14 residues. In DNA, the CDR3 is TGCAGTGCTAGTGGGCCGACCCACTACAATGAGCAGTTCTTC. Protein: CSASGPTHYNEQFF.

The gene calls are TRBV12-3 or TRBV12-4 and TRBJ2-4; a weak D match, TRBD2 (7 bases). This CDR3 spans 13 amino acids. The germline V and J ends were trimmed by 10 bases and 8 bases, with 18 bases remaining between them. In nucleotides, the CDR3 is TGTGCCACCTCGGTGCAGGGGAGGGACATTCAGTACTTC. Translated, it gives CATSVQGRDIQYF.

This chain uses TRBV11-3 with TRBJ2-1; TRBD2 matches at 7 bases. Germline V gene data show CDR1 as SGHNT and CDR2 as YENEEA. The junction had 10 bases not matched to a gene; V was cut back by 2 bases and J by 9 bases. This CDR3 spans 15 amino acids. CDR3 sequence reads: CASSLTSGNIGEQFF. The CDR3 region has the DNA TGTGCCAGCAGCTTAACCAGCGGGAACATTGGTGAGCAGTTCTTC.

The chain joins TRBV6-6 to TRBJ2-1; D might be TRBD1 (6 bases). Trimming removed 5 bases from V and 5 bases from J, with 16 bases in between. The CDR3 is 15 residues long. In germline, CDR1 is MNHNY, CDR2 SVGAGI (reference sequence). The CDR3 coding sequence is TGTGCCAGCAGTCCGCAGGGGTTGGGGAACAATGAGCAGTTCTTC. Translating gives CASSPQGLGNNEQFF.

V gene TRBV5-4 combines with J gene TRBJ1-1; a possible D gene is TRBD1 (5 bases). V was cut by 4 bases and J by 0 bases, with 16 bases left in between. Germline CDR1 SGHNT, CDR2 YYREEE (reference sequence). CDR3 length equals 16 residues. CDR3 sequence (DNA): TGTGCCAGCAGCAGACCGGGGGGGGTGGTGAACACTGAAGCTTTCTTT. Its protein is CASSRPGGVVNTEAFF.

DNA for the CDR3: TGTGCCAGCAGCCATGGGCCTTACACCGGGGAGCTGTTTTTT. Translation: CASSHGPYTGELFF. This chain links TRBV25-1 with TRBJ2-2; D unclear. V was cut by 6 bases and J by 3 bases, with 11 bases left in between. The CDR3 length is 14 residues. CDR1 and CDR2 from the germline V gene are MGHDK and SYGVNS. Drawing the rest from reference TRBV25-1 and TRBJ2-2, the complete variable domain is EADIYQTPRYLVIGTGKKITLECSQTMGHDKMYWYQQDPGMELHLIHYSYGVNSTEKGDLSSESTVSRIRTEHFPLTLESARPSHTSQYLCASSHGPYTGELFFGEGSRLTVL.

CDR3 amino acids: CATGGEAKNIQYF. The CDR3 DNA follows: TGTGCCACCGGCGGGGAGGCCAAAAACATTCAGTACTTC. The chain couples TRBV15 to TRBJ2-4; D may be TRBD2 (6 bases). CDR3 length equals 13 residues. The V end lost 8 bases, the J end lost 1 base, and 9 bases lay between the germline ends. The germline CDR1 and CDR2 sequences are LNHNV and YYDKDF (reference sequence).

The V call is TRBV10-2, the J call TRBJ2-3; 11 bases are a match to TRBD2. Germline CDR1 reads WSHSY; CDR2 reads SAAADI. The CDR3 extends over 17 amino acids. The trim removed 6 bases at V and 3 bases at J, leaving 11 bases unmatched. The CDR3 bases are TGCGCCAGCAGCCCCGGGGCACTAGCGGGAGTAACAGATACGCAGTATTTT. Protein product: CASSPGALAGVTDTQYF.

The table lists this clone with a few counts. This sequence joins TRBV7-3 and TRBJ2-3; D is unclear. In germline, CDR1 is SGHTA, CDR2 FQGTGA. V was clipped by 5 bases and J by 4 bases, with 10 bases between them. This CDR3 is built from 13 residues. CDR3 amino acids: CASSPGASDTQYF. The CDR3, as DNA: TGTGCCAGCAGCCCCGGAGCTTCAGATACGCAGTATTTT.

This clone was seen once. V usage is TRBV29-1 and J usage is TRBJ2-1; TRBD1 is a possible D gene (6 bases). Trimming removed 3 bases at V and 4 bases at J, with 13 bases between. Germline V gene sequence: CDR1 SQVTM, CDR2 ANQGSEA. The CDR3 runs to 14 residues. CDR3 loop: CSVDGRGGYNEQFF. The DNA for the CDR3 is TGCAGCGTTGACGGCAGGGGCGGATACAATGAGCAGTTCTTC.

The V gene is TRBV5-4, the J gene TRBJ2-5; D perhaps matches TRBD2 (5 bases). The CDR3 totals 15 residues. CDR1 SGHNT and CDR2 YYREEE come from the germline V gene (reference sequence). V was trimmed by 1 base and J by 1 base, leaving 11 bases between them. The CDR3 region is CASSLKTIPQETQYF. For the CDR3, the DNA is TGTGCCAGCAGCTTGAAGACTATCCCCCAAGAGACCCAGTACTTC.

This clone was recorded only once. The chain employs TRBV2 and TRBJ1-4, with a weak D call TRBD1 (5 bases). V lost 4 bases and J 7 bases, leaving 13 bases between the germline ends. The CDR3 is 14 residues long. Germline V gene sequence: CDR1 SNHLY, CDR2 FYNNEI. CDR3 residues: CASSGFGTGEKLFF. DNA for the CDR3: TGTGCCAGCAGTGGTTTTGGGACCGGTGAAAAACTGTTTTTT.

The chain combines TRBV7-8 with TRBJ1-1; 8 bases agree with TRBD1. The length of the CDR3 is 15 residues. J gave up 3 bases and V 1 base, and 4 bases lay outside the gene matches. CDR1 and CDR2 (germline): SGHVS, FQNEAQ. This CDR3 reads CASSLGTGLDTEAFF. DNA of the CDR3: TGTGCCAGCAGCTTAGGGACAGGGTTGGACACTGAAGCTTTCTTT.